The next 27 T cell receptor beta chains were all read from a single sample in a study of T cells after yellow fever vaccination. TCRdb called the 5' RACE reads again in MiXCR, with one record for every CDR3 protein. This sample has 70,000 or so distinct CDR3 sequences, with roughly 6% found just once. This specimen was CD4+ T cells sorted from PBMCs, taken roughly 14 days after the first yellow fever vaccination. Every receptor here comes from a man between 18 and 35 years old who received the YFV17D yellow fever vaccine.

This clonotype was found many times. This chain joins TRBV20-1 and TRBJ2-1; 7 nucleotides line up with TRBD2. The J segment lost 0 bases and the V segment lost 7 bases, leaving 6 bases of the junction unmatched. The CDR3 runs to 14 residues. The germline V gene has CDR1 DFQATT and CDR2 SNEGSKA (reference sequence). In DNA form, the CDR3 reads TGCAGTGATTCGCGGGGGTCCTCCTACAATGAGCAGTTCTTC. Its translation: CSDSRGSSYNEQFF.

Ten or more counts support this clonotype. The CDR3 spells CASSYRLAGGNEQFF. The CDR3 nucleotides read TGTGCCAGCAGCTATAGACTAGCGGGGGGGAATGAGCAGTTCTTC. The rearrangement joins TRBV12-3 or TRBV12-4 to TRBJ2-1, with 14 nucleotides matching TRBD2. J was trimmed by 7 bases and V by 6 bases; bases with no gene match: 5. There are 15 residues in the CDR3.

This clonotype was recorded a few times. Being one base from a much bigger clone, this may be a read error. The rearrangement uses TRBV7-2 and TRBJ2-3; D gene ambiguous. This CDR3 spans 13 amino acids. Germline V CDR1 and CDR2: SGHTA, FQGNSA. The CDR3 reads CASSSGPPDKQYF. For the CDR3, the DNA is TGTGCCAGCAGCTCGGGCCCTCCAGATAAGCAGTATTTT.

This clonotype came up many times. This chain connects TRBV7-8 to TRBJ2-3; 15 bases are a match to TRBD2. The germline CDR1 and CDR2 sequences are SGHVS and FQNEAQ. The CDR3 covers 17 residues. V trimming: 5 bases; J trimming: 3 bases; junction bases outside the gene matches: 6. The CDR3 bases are TGTGCCAGCAGCCGCCGGGGACTAGCGGGGGGTACAGATACGCAGTATTTT. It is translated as CASSRRGLAGGTDTQYF. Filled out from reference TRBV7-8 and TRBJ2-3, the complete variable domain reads GAGVSQSPRYKVAKRGQDVALRCDPISGHVSLFWYQQALGQGPEFLTYFQNEAQLDKSGLPSDRFFAERPEGSVSTLKIQRTQQEDSAVYLCASSRRGLAGGTDTQYFGPGTRLTVL.

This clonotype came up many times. CDR3 nucleotide sequence: TGTGCCAGCAGCGTAGGGGAAGACAGGGACTCACCCCTCCACTTT. The encoded protein is CASSVGEDRDSPLHF. The genes are TRBV9 and TRBJ1-6; 7 bases are shared with TRBD1. This CDR3 comprises 15 residues. V was clipped by 0 bases and J by 10 bases; unmatched bases: 7. Germline V gives CDR1 SGDLS, CDR2 YYNGEE.

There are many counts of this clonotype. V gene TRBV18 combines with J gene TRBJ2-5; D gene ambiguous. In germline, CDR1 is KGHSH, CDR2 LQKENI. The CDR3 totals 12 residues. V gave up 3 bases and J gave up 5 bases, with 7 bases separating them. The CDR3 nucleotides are TGTGCCAGCTCACCCCTAGGGGAGACCCAGTACTTC. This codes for CASSPLGETQYF.

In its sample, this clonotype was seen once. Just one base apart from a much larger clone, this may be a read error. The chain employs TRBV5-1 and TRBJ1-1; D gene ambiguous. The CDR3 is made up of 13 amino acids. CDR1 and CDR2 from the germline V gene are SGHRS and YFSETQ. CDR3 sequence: CASSLNMNTEVFF. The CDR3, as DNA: TGCGCCAGCAGCTTGAACATGAACACTGAAGTTTTCTTT.

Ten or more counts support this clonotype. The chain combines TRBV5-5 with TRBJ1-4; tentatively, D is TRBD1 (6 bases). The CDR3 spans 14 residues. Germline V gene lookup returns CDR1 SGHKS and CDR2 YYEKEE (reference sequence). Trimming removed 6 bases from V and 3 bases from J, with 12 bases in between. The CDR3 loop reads CASKIGTPNEKLFF. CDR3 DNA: TGTGCCAGCAAAATCGGGACACCTAATGAAAAACTGTTTTTT.

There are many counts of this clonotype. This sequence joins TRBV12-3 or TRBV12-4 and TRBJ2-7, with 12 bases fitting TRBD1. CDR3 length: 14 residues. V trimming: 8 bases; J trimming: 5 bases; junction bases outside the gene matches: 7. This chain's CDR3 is CASPIRDRGHEQYF. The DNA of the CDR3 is TGTGCCAGCCCTATCCGGGACAGGGGGCACGAGCAGTACTTC.

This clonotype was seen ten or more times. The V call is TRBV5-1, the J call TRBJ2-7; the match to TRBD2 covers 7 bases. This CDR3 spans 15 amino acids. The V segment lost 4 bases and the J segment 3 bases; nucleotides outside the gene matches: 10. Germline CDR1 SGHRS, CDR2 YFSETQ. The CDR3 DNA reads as TGCGCCAGCAGCCCGGGGAGGGTTGATCACTACGAGCAGTACTTC. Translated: CASSPGRVDHYEQYF.

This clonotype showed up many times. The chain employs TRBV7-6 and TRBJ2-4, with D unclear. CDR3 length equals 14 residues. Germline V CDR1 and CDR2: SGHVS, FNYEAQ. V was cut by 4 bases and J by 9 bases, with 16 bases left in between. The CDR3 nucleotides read TGTGCCAGCAGCTCTCGGGTGGCAGACGGCATTCAGTACTTC. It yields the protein CASSSRVADGIQYF.

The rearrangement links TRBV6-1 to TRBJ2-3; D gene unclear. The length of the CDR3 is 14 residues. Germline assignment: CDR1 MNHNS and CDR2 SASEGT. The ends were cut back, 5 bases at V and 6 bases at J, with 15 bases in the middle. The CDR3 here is CASSTFYTGDTQYF. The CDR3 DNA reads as TGTGCCAGCAGTACCTTTTACACCGGGGATACGCAGTATTTT.

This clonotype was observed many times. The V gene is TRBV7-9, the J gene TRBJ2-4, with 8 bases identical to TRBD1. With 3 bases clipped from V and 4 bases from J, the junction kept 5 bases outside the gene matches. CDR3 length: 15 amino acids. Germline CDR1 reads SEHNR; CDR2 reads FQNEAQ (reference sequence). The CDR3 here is CASSLGDRSKNIQYF. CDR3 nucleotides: TGTGCCAGCAGCTTGGGGGACAGGTCAAAAAACATTCAGTACTTC.

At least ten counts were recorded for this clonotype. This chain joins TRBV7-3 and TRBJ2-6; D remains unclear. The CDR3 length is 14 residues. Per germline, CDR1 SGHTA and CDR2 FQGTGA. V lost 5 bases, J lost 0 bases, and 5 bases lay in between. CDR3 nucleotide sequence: TGTGCCAGCAGCCTGGCCTCTGGGGCCAACGTCCTGACTTTC. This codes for CASSLASGANVLTF.

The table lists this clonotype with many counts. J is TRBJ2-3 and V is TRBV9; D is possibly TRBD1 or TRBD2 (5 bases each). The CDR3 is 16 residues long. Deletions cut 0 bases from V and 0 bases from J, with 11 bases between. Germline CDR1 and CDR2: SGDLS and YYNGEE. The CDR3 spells CASSVGQGASTDTQYF. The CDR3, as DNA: TGTGCCAGCAGCGTAGGGCAGGGAGCTAGCACAGATACGCAGTATTTT.

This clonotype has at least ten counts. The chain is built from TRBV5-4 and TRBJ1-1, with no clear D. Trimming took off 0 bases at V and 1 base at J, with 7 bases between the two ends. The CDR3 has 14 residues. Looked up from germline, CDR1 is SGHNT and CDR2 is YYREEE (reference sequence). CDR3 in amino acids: CASSLERTNTEAFF. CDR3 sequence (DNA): TGTGCCAGCAGCTTGGAACGGACGAACACTGAAGCTTTCTTT.

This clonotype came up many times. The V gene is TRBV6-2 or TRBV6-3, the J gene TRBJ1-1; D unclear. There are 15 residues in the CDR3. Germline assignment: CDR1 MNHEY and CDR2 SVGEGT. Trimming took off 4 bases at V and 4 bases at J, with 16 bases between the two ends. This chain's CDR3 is CASSSPKLGSTEAFF. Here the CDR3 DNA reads TGTGCCAGCAGTTCCCCCAAGCTTGGATCCACTGAAGCTTTCTTT.

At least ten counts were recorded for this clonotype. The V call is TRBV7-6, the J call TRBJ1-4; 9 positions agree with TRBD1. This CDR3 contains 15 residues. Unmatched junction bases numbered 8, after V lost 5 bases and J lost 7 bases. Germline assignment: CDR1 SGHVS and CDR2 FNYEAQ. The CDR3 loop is CASSVMATGGEKLFF. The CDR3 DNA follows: TGTGCCAGCAGCGTAATGGCGACAGGGGGTGAAAAACTGTTTTTT.

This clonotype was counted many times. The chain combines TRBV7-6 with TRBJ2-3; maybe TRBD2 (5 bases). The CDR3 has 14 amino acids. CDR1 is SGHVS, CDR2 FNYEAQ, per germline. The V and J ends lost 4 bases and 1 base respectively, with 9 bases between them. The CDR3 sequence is CASSSLERTDTQYF. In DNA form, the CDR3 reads TGTGCCAGCAGCTCACTAGAGCGCACAGATACGCAGTATTTT.

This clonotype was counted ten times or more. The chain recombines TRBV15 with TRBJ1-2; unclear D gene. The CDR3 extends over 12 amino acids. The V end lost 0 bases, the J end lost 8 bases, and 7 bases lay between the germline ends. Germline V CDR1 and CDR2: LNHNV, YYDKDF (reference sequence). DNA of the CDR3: TGTGCCACCAGCAGAGATCGAGTGGGCTACACCTTC. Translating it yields CATSRDRVGYTF.

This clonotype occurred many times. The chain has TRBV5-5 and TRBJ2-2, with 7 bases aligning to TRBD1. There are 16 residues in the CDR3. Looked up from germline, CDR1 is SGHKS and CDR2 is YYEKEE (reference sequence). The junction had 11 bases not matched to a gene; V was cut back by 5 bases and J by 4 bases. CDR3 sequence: CASSGAHRGFTGELFF. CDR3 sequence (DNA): TGTGCCAGCAGTGGAGCCCACAGGGGTTTCACCGGGGAGCTGTTTTTT.

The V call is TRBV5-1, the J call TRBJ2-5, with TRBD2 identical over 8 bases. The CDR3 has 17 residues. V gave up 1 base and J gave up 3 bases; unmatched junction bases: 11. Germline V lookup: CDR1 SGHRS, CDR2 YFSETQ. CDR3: CASSLSARGASKETQYF. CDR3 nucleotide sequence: TGCGCCAGCAGCTTGAGTGCGCGGGGGGCCTCCAAAGAGACCCAGTACTTC.

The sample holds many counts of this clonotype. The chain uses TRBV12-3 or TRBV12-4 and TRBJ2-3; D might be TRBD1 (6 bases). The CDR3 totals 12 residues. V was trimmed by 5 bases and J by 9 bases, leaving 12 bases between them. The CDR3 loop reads CASSRQERTQYF. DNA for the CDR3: TGTGCCAGCAGTCGACAGGAACGGACGCAGTATTTT.

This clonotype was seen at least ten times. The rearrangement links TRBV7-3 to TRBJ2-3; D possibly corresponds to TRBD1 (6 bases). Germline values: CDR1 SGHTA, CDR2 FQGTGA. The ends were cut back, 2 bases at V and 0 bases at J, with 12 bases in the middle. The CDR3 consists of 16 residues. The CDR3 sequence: CASSLGRQGSTDTQYF. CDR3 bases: TGTGCCAGCAGCTTAGGAAGGCAGGGGAGCACAGATACGCAGTATTTT.

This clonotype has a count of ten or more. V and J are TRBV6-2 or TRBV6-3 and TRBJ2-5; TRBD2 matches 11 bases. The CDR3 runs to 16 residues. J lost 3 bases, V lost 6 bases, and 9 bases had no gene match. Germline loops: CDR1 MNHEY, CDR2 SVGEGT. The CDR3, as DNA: TGTGCCAGCAGCACCTATAGCGGGGGGGACAAAGAGACCCAGTACTTC. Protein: CASSTYSGGDKETQYF.

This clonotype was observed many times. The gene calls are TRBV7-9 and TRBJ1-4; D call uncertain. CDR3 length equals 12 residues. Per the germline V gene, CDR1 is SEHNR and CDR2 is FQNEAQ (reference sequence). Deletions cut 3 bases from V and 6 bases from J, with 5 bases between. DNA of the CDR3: TGTGCCAGCAGCTTCACCTATGAAAAACTGTTTTTT. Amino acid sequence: CASSFTYEKLFF.

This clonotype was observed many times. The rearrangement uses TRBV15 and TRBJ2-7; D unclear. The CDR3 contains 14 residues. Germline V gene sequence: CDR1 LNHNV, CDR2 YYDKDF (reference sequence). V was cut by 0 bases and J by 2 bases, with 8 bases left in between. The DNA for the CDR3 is TGTGCCACCAGCAGAGATGTAAACCCCTACGAGCAGTACTTC. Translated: CATSRDVNPYEQYF.